This entry describes one T cell receptor beta chain. The sample originates from a study of cytomegalovirus exposure and HLA in healthy donors. Sequencing was performed with immunoSEQ multiplex PCR; in TCRdb, only in-frame clones are kept and a portion is missing. The sample lists some 120,000 clones, approximately 91% seen once, with less than 1.5% in the top ten. The source material was PBMCs. The TCR sequence derives from a man under 40 in good health and CMV-seronegative.

CDR3 sequence: CASSAASSGRNEQFF. The CDR3 coding sequence is TGTGCCAGCAGTGCAGCGTCTAGCGGGAGGAATGAGCAGTTCTTC. The chain combines TRBV6-4 with TRBJ2-1; 11 nucleotides agree with TRBD2. This CDR3 has 15 amino acids. Losses at the gene ends were 4 bases for V and 7 bases for J; bases not matched to a gene: 6. CDR1 is MRHNA and CDR2 is SNTAGT in the germline V gene.